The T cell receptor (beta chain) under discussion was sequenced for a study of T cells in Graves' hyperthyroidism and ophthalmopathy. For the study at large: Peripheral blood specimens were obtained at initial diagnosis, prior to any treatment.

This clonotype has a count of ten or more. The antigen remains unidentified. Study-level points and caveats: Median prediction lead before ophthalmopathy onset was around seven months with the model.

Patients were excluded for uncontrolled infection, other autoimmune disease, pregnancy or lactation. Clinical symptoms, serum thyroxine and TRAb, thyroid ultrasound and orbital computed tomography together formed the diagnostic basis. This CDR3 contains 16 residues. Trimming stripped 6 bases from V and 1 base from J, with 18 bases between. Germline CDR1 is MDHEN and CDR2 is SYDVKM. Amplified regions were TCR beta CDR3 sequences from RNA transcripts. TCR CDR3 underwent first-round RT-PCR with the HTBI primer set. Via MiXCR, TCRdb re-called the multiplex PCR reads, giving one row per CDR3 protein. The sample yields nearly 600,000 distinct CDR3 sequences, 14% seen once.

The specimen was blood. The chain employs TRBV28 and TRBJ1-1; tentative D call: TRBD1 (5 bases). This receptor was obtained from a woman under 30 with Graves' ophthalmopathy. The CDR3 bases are TGTGCCAGCAGCCGCAAGCCAGGGCAGACGAACACTGAAGCTTTCTTT. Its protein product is CASSRKPGQTNTEAFF.